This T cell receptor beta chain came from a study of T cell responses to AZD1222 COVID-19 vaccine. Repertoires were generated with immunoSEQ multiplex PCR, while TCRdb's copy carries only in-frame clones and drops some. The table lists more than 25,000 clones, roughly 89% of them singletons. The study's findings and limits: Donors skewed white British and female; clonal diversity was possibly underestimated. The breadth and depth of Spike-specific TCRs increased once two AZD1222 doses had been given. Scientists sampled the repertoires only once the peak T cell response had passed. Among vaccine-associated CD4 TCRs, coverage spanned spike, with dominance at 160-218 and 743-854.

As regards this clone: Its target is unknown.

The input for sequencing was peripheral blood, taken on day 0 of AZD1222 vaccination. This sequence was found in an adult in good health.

CDR3 protein: CASTGRANYGYTF. The CDR3 DNA sequence: TGTGCCAGCACTGGGAGAGCTAACTATGGCTACACCTTC. The chain recombines TRBV2 with TRBJ1-2; D gene ambiguous. This CDR3 spans 13 amino acids. Germline CDR1 SNHLY, CDR2 FYNNEI. V lost 7 bases and J 0 bases, leaving 9 bases between the germline ends.